Presented here are 14 T cell receptor beta chains from one specimen sequenced in a study of cytomegalovirus exposure and HLA in healthy donors. Both 60 Vbeta primers and 13 Jbeta primers went into the PCR. Measured with immunoSEQ multiplex PCR; TCRdb has only the in-frame clones, and not every one. The table shows more than 100,000 clones, with 60% to 85% occurring only once. Sequencing was performed on PBMCs. All receptors derive from a female donor in good health and CMV-seropositive.

This clone was counted a few times. The V and J genes are TRBV5-1 and TRBJ1-4, with 8 nucleotides matching TRBD1. The CDR3 has 14 residues. After removal of 4 bases from V and 8 bases from J, the junction contained 7 bases not matched to a gene. Germline V CDR1 and CDR2: SGHRS, YFSETQ. The CDR3 loop reads CASSPGQGGEKLFF. The CDR3 nucleotides read TGCGCCAGCAGCCCAGGACAGGGCGGAGAAAAACTGTTTTTT.

To note about this clone: One end of the junction varies from germline; a read error may be responsible. Within the sample, other DNA sequences also encode this same CDR3. The rearrangement links TRBV30 to TRBJ2-7; D might be TRBD2 (6 bases). The germline V gene encodes CDR1 GTSNPN and CDR2 SVGIG (reference sequence). The CDR3 has 13 residues. In DNA form, the CDR3 reads TGCGCCTGGAGTACGTGGGAGGACTACGAGCAGTACTTC. Translation gives CAWSTWEDYEQYF.

The chain uses TRBV7-3 and TRBJ2-3, with 8 bases identical to TRBD2. The CDR3 covers 17 residues. Germline lookup yields CDR1 SGHTA and CDR2 FQGTGA. J was trimmed by 0 bases and V by 2 bases; bases with no gene match: 7. The CDR3 is CASSLSSGHSSTDTQYF. CDR3 in DNA: TGTGCCAGCAGCTTATCTAGCGGGCATTCTAGCACAGATACGCAGTATTTT.

The V and J genes are TRBV19 and TRBJ2-1; D remains ambiguous. The CDR3 is 14 residues long. V was cut by 9 bases and J by 7 bases, with 19 bases left in between. Germline assignment: CDR1 LNHDA and CDR2 SQIVND (reference sequence). The CDR3 nucleotides read TGTGCCAGCAGCGAGAGTACTGGGTGGAATGAGCAGTTCTTC. It encodes CASSESTGWNEQFF. Filled out from reference TRBV19 and TRBJ2-1, the complete variable domain reads DGGITQSPKYLFRKEGQNVTLSCEQNLNHDAMYWYRQDPGQGLRLIYYSQIVNDFQKGDIAEGYSVSREKKESFPLTVTSAQKNPTAFYLCASSESTGWNEQFFGPGTRLTVL.

The V call is TRBV5-1, the J call TRBJ2-7; 8 bases are a match to TRBD1. Germline values: CDR1 SGHRS, CDR2 YFSETQ. V trimming: 4 bases; J trimming: 0 bases; junction bases outside the gene matches: 3. The CDR3 runs 14 residues. The CDR3 loop is CASSRTGSSYEQYF. Here the CDR3 DNA reads TGCGCCAGCAGCAGGACAGGGAGCTCCTACGAGCAGTACTTC.

This clone showed up just once. This chain links TRBV18 with TRBJ2-7; possible D gene TRBD2, 6 bases. V was shortened by 6 bases and J by 0 bases, with 12 bases between the two germline ends. The CDR3 covers 14 residues. Per the germline V gene, CDR1 is KGHSH and CDR2 is LQKENI. The CDR3 sequence: CASSTGSGSYEQYF. The CDR3 nucleotides read TGTGCCAGCTCCACCGGTAGCGGCTCCTACGAGCAGTACTTC.

The chain employs TRBV5-6 and TRBJ2-1; D remains ambiguous. The germline gives CDR1 SGHDT, CDR2 YYEEEE. Trimming left V 0 bases short and J 7 bases short, with 2 bases between. The CDR3 runs 11 residues. The CDR3 loop is CASSLANEQFF. The CDR3 bases are TGTGCCAGCAGCTTGGCAAATGAGCAGTTCTTC.

This chain links TRBV5-5 with TRBJ2-3; a possible D gene is TRBD1 (6 bases). Trimming took off 0 bases at V and 0 bases at J, with 11 bases between the two ends. Per germline, CDR1 SGHKS and CDR2 YYEKEE (reference sequence). The CDR3 consists of 16 residues. The DNA of the CDR3 is TGTGCCAGCAGCTTGGGGACAGCCGCTAGCACAGATACGCAGTATTTT. This codes for CASSLGTAASTDTQYF.

J is TRBJ2-7 and V is TRBV11-2; 7 bases line up with TRBD1. The CDR3 runs to 15 residues. J lost 4 bases, V lost 4 bases, and 10 bases had no gene match. Germline V gene data show CDR1 as SGHAT and CDR2 as FQNNGV. The CDR3 loop reads CASSSGPGQSYEQYF. The CDR3 bases are TGTGCCAGCAGCTCAGGACCGGGACAGAGTTACGAGCAGTACTTC.

V is TRBV4-1 and J is TRBJ1-2, with 8 nucleotides matching TRBD1. Germline CDR1 MGHRA, CDR2 YSYEKL. The CDR3 totals 15 residues. Unmatched junction bases numbered 6, after V lost 0 bases and J lost 6 bases. CDR3 coding DNA: TGCGCCAGCAGCCAAGAAGACAGGGGAAGGAATGGCTACACCTTC. Amino acids: CASSQEDRGRNGYTF.

The chain uses TRBV30 and TRBJ2-7; maybe TRBD1 (5 bases). Per germline, CDR1 GTSNPN and CDR2 SVGIG (reference sequence). CDR3 length: 13 residues. V lost 5 bases and J lost 0, with 11 bases in between. Here the CDR3 reads CAWAQGPSYEQYF. CDR3 coding DNA: TGTGCCTGGGCTCAGGGTCCCTCCTACGAGCAGTACTTC.

This rearrangement joins TRBV7-6 to TRBJ1-4, with 7 bases matching TRBD1. From germline, CDR1 is SGHVS and CDR2 FNYEAQ. The trim removed 5 bases at V and 2 bases at J, leaving 5 bases unmatched. The CDR3 totals 15 residues. CDR3 coding DNA: TGTGCCAGCAGCGCCCGACAGGGTACTAATGAAAAACTGTTTTTT. Its protein is CASSARQGTNEKLFF.

The chain uses TRBV7-2 and TRBJ1-4; D is unresolved. The V end lost 1 base, the J end lost 5 bases, and 5 bases lay between the germline ends. Germline V CDR1 and CDR2: SGHTA, FQGNSA. There are 13 residues in the CDR3. The CDR3 nucleotides are TGTGCCAGCAGCTTAGTCCTAAATGAAAAACTGTTTTTT. The encoded protein is CASSLVLNEKLFF. Drawing the rest from reference TRBV7-2 and TRBJ1-4, the complete variable domain is GAGVSQSPSNKVTEKGKDVELRCDPISGHTALYWYRQSLGQGLEFLIYFQGNSAPDKSGLPSDRFSAERTGGSVSTLTIQRTQQEDSAVYLCASSLVLNEKLFFGSGTQLSVL.

The chain links TRBV29-1 to TRBJ1-2; 8 nucleotides line up with TRBD1. Germline CDR1 is SQVTM and CDR2 is ANQGSEA. V shed 3 bases, J shed 7 bases, and the junction held 13 bases outside the gene matches. This CDR3 has 15 residues. Here the CDR3 DNA reads TGCAGCGTTGAGTTGGAAGGGACAGGCAGTGGTGGCTACACCTTC. It yields the protein CSVELEGTGSGGYTF.